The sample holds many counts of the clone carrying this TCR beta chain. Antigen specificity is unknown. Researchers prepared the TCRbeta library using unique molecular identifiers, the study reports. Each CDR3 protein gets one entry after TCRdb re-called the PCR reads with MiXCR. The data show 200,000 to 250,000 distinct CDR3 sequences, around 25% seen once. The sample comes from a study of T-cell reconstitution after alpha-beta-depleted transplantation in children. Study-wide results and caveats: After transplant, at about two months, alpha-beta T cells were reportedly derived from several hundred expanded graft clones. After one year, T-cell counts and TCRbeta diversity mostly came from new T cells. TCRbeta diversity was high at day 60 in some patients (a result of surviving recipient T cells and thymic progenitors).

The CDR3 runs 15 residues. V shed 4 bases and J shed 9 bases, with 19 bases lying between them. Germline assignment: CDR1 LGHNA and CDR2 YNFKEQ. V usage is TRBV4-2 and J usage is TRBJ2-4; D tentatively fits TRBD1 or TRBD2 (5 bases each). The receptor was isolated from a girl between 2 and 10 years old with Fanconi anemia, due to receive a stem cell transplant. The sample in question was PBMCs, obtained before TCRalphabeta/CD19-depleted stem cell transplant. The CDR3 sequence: CASSPPPGTVGIQYF. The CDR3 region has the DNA TGTGCCAGCAGCCCACCCCCCGGGACGGTCGGCATTCAGTACTTC.